This T cell receptor beta chain was identified in a study of response to subunit inactivated influenza vaccine. Study-level findings and limits: Authors proposed each seasonal influenza vaccination draws in few new T cells.

This clonotype turned up a few times. Its specificity is not known. Unmatched junction bases numbered 8, after V lost 4 bases and J lost 5 bases. The CDR3 runs to 14 residues. Germline V lookup: CDR1 SQVTM, CDR2 ANQGSEA. One entry per CDR3 protein, called by TCRdb with MiXCR from the RT-PCR reads. The sample includes about 650,000 distinct CDR3 sequences, approximately 14% of them seen just once. The sample in question was PBMCs from blood, obtained approximately 12 days after vaccination. The sequence was obtained from a man aged 45-65 years who received an inactivated influenza vaccine. V usage is TRBV29-1 and J usage is TRBJ2-7, with 10 bases identical to TRBD1. The DNA for the CDR3 is TGCAGCGTTGGGACAGGGGGACCGGCGAACGAGCAGTACTTC. Amino acid sequence: CSVGTGGPANEQYF.